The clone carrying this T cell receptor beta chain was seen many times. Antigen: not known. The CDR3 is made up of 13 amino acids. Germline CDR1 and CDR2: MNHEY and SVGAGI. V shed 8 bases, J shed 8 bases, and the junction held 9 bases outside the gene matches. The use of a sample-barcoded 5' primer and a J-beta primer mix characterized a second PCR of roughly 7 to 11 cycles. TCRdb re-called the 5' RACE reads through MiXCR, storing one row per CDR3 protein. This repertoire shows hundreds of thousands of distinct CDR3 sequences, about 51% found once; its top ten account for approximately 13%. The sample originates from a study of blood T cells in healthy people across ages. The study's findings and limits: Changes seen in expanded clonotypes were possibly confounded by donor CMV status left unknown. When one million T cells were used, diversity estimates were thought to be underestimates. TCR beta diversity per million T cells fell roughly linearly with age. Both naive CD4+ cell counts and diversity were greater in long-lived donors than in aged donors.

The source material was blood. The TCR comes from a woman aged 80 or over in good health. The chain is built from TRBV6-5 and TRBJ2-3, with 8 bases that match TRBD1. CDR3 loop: CASQGRGLGTQYF. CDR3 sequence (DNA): TGTGCCAGCCAGGGCAGGGGGCTAGGTACGCAGTATTTT.